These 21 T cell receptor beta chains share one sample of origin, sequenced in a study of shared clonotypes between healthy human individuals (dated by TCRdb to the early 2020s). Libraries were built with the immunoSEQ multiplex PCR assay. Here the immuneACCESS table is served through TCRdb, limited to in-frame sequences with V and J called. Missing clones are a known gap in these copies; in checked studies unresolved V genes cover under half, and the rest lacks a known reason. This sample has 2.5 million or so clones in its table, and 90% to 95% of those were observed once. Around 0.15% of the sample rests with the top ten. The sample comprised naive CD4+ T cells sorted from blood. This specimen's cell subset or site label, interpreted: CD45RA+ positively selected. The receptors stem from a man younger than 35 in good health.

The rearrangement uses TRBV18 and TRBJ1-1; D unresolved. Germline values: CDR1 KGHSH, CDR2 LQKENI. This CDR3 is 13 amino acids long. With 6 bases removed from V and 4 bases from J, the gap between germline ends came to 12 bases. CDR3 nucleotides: TGTGCCAGCTCCGCCGGGGAGGCCACTGAAGCTTTCTTT. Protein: CASSAGEATEAFF.

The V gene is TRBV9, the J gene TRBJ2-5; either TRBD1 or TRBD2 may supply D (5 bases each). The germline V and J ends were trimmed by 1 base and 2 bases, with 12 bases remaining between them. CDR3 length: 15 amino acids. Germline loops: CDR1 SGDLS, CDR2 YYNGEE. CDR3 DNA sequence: TGTGCCAGCAGCGTAAGAGGGGATCGACAAGAGACCCAGTACTTC. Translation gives CASSVRGDRQETQYF.

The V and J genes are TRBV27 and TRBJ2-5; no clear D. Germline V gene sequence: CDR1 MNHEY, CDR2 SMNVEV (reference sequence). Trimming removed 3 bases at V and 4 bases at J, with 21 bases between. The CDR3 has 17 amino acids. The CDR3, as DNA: TGTGCCAGCAGTTTCATCCGCGGCACCGGCCAGAGAGAGACCCAGTACTTC. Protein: CASSFIRGTGQRETQYF.

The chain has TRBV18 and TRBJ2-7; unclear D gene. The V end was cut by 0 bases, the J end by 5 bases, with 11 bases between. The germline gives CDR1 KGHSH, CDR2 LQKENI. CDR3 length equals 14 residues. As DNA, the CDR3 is TGTGCCAGCTCACCACCAATTCCGGGCAACGAGCAGTACTTC. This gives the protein CASSPPIPGNEQYF.

CDR3 sequence reads: CAWNMPGRLNTEAFF. CDR3 nucleotide sequence: TGTGCCTGGAATATGCCGGGACGGCTGAACACTGAAGCTTTCTTT. The rearrangement uses TRBV30 and TRBJ1-1; D is possibly TRBD1 (5 bases). V was pared by 4 bases and J by 0 bases, with 15 bases between. The CDR3 is 15 amino acids. CDR1 is GTSNPN, CDR2 SVGIG, per germline (reference sequence).

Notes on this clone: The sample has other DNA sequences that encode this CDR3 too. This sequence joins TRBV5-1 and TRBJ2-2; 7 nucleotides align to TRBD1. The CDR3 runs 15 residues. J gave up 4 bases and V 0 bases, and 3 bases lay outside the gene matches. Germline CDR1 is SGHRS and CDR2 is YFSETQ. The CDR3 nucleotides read TGCGCCAGCAGCTTGGGACAGGGTCCCACCGGGGAGCTGTTTTTT. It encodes CASSLGQGPTGELFF.

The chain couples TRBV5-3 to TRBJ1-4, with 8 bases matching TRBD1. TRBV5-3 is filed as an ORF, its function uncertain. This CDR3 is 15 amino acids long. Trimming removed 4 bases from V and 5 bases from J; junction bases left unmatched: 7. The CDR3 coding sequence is TGTGCCAGAAGCGGTCGGACAGGGAGGAATGAAAAACTGTTTTTT. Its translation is CARSGRTGRNEKLFF.

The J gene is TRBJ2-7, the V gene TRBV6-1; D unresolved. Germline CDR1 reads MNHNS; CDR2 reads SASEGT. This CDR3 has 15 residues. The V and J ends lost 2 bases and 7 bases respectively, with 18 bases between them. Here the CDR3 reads CASSENFAGPLEQYF. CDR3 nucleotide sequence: TGTGCCAGCAGTGAAAATTTTGCAGGCCCCTTGGAGCAGTACTTC.

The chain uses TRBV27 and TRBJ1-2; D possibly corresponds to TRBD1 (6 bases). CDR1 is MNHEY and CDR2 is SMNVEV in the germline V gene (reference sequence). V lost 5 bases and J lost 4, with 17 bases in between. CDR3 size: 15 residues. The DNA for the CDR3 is TGTGCCAGCAGTGCCCGGGGGGGGCAGGGCTATGGCTACACCTTC. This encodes CASSARGGQGYGYTF.

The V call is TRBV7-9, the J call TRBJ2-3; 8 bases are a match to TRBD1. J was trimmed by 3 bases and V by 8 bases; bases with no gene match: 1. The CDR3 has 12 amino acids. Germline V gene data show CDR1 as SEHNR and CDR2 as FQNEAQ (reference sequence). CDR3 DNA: TGTGCCAGCGACAGGGGAACAGATACGCAGTATTTT. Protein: CASDRGTDTQYF.

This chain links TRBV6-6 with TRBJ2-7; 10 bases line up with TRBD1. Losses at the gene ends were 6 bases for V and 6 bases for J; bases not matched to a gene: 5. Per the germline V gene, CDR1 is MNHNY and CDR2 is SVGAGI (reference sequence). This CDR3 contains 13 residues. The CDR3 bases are TGTGCCAGCAGCCAGGACAGGGGGACCGAGCAGTACTTC. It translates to CASSQDRGTEQYF.

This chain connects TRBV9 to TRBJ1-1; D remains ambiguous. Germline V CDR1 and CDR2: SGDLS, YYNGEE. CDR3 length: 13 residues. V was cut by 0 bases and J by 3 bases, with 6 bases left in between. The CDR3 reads CASSVVADTEAFF. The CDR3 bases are TGTGCCAGCAGCGTAGTGGCGGACACTGAAGCTTTCTTT.

DNA for the CDR3: TGCGCCAGCAGCCTCTGGGACAGGGTTCTTGGTGGCTATGGCTACACCTTC. Its translation is CASSLWDRVLGGYGYTF. The chain links TRBV5-1 to TRBJ1-2, with 9 bases identical to TRBD1. The CDR3 has 17 amino acids. The ends lost 4 bases at V and 4 bases at J; junction bases unmatched: 14. The V gene's germline CDR1 is SGHRS and CDR2 YFSETQ. Full variable domain (outside the CDR3, taken from reference TRBV5-1 and TRBJ1-2): KAGVTQTPRYLIKTRGQQVTLSCSPISGHRSVSWYQQTPGQGLQFLFEYFSETQRNKGNFPGRFSGRQFSNSRSEMNVSTLELGDSALYLCASSLWDRVLGGYGYTFGSGTRLTVV.

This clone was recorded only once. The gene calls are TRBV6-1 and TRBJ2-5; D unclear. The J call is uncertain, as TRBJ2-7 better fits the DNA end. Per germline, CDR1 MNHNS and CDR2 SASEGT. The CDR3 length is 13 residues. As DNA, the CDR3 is TGTGCCAGCAGCCGATCCCTGGGGTACGAGCAGTACTTC. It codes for CASSRSLGYEQYF.

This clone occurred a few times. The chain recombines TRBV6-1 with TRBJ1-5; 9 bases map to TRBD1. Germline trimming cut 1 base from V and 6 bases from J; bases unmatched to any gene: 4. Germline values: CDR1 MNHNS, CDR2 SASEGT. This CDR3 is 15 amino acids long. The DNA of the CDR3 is TGTGCCAGCAGTGAAGGGGACAGGGTAGTTCAGCCCCAGCATTTT. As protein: CASSEGDRVVQPQHF.

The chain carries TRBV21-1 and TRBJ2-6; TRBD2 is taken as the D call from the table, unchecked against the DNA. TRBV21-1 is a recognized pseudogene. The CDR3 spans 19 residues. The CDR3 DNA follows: TGTGCCAGCAGCCCGGGACTAGCGGGAGGCGACTCTGGGGCCAACGTCCTGACTTTC. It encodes CASSPGLAGGDSGANVLTF.

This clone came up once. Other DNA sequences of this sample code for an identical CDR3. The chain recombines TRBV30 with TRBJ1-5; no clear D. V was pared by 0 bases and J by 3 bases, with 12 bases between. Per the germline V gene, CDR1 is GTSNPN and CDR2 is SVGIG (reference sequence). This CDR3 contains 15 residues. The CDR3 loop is CAWSVPGSLNQPQHF. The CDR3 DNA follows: TGTGCCTGGAGTGTTCCGGGCTCGCTCAATCAGCCCCAGCATTTT.

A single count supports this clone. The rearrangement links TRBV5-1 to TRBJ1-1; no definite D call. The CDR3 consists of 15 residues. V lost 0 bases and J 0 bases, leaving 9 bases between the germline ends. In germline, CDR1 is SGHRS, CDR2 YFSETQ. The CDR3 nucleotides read TGCGCCAGCAGCTTGGTAGTTAACATGAACACTGAAGCTTTCTTT. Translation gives CASSLVVNMNTEAFF.

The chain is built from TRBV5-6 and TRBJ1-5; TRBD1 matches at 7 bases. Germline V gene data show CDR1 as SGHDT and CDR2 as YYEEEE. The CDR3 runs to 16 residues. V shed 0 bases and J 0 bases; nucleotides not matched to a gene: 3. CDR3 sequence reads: CASSLDRGASNQPQHF. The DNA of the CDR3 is TGTGCCAGCAGCTTGGACAGGGGAGCTAGCAATCAGCCCCAGCATTTT.

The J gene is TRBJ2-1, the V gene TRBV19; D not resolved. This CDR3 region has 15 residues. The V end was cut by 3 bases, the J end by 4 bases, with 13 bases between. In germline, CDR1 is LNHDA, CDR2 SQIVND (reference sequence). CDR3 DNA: TGTGCCAGTAGTATCCCGGGCCGGGCATACAATGAGCAGTTCTTC. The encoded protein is CASSIPGRAYNEQFF.

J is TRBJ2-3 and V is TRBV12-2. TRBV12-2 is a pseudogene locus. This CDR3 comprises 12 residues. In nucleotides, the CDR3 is TGTGCAAGTCGCTTAGCGCCAGATACGCAGTATTTT. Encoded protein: CASRLAPDTQYF.